The source of this TCR beta chain is a study of cytomegalovirus exposure and HLA in healthy donors. Germline lookup yields CDR1 SEHNR and CDR2 FQNEAQ (reference sequence). Trimming pared 5 bases from V and 4 bases from J, leaving 15 bases between. This CDR3 contains 16 residues. Primers for the PCR totalled 60 Vbeta and 13 Jbeta. Profiling relied on immunoSEQ multiplex PCR, and the TCRdb table lists in-frame clones only, not all of them. The sample gives around 180,000 clones, 84% of which show up once; under 5% is in the top ten. The source is a girl aged 5-17 years in good health and CMV-seropositive. This chain uses TRBV7-9 with TRBJ1-6; possible D gene TRBD1, 6 bases. Sequencing was performed on PBMCs. CDR3 sequence reads: CASSATGTNYNSPLHF. The CDR3 coding sequence is TGTGCCAGCAGCGCTACCGGGACAAATTATAATTCACCCCTCCACTTT.